These T cell receptor beta chains were read from a single sample in a study of shared clonotypes between healthy human individuals. Generated by immunoSEQ multiplex PCR, the TCRdb table keeps only in-frame clones and is missing some. The table includes around 1,100,000 clones, 70% to 85% detected once. Source material: memory CD4+ T cells from PBMCs. Receptors originate from a young man in good health. Some clones in this sample may be carry-over from other donors' samples. Each CDR3 is given with its conserved first and last residue. D genes are given only for firm matches. Clone size is given for some rows only: seen once, a few or many times, or a class if the clone is expanded.

d_call	v_call	clone_size	j_call	cdr3_aa	cdr3_nt
.	TRBV27	.	TRBJ2-7	CATHDRGRDYEQYF	TGTGCCACGCACGACCGGGGCAGAGACTATGAGCAGTACTTC
.	TRBV7-9	.	TRBJ1-5	CASSSRGDQPQHF	TGTGCCAGCAGCTCCCGAGGAGATCAGCCCCAGCATTTT
.	TRBV15	.	TRBJ1-2	CATSSGRAANYGYTF	TGTGCCACCAGCAGCGGACGGGCAGCTAACTATGGCTACACCTTC
TRBD2	TRBV7-3	.	TRBJ2-1	CASSLTFRGTSSPYNEQFF	TGTGCCAGCAGCTTAACGTTCCGGGGGACTAGCTCCCCTTACAATGAGCAGTTCTTC
.	TRBV5-1	many	TRBJ2-3	CASSVGGGTDTQYF	TGCGCCAGCAGCGTTGGAGGGGGCACAGATACGCAGTATTTT
.	TRBV10-1	.	TRBJ1-5	CASSLNQPQHF	TGCGCCAGCAGTTTAAATCAGCCCCAGCATTTT
.	TRBV5-1	many	TRBJ2-2	CASSLGPGGELFF	TGCGCCAGCAGCTTGGGGCCGGGCGGGGAGCTGTTTTTT
TRBD2	TRBV4-2	.	TRBJ2-2	CASSRGLAGGQNTGELFF	TGTGCCAGCAGCCGCGGACTAGCGGGAGGTCAGAACACCGGGGAGCTGTTTTTT
TRBD2	TRBV6-1	once	TRBJ2-2	CASSDTSSGRNTGELFF	TGTGCCAGCAGTGATACCTCTAGCGGACGTAACACCGGGGAGCTGTTTTTT
TRBD1	TRBV28	.	TRBJ1-3	CASTQGAGNTIYF	TGTGCCAGTACTCAGGGGGCTGGAAACACCATATATTTT
.	TRBV5-1	.	TRBJ1-3	CASSLAGTGSGGNTIYF	TGCGCCAGCAGCCTAGCCGGAACAGGGTCGGGTGGAAACACCATATATTTT
.	TRBV28	many	TRBJ1-4	CASSLLGASDEKLFF	TGTGCCAGCAGTTTACTCGGAGCCAGCGATGAAAAACTGTTTTTT
.	TRBV18	.	TRBJ2-7	CASSPRAGTYEQYF	TGTGCCAGCTCACCACGGGCCGGAACCTACGAGCAGTACTTC
TRBD2	TRBV7-2	.	TRBJ2-7	CASSLLAGVGSYEQYF	TGTGCCAGCAGCTTATTGGCGGGAGTGGGATCCTACGAGCAGTACTTC
TRBD2	TRBV6-6	.	TRBJ2-1	CASSYTSGRANEQFF	TGTGCCAGCAGCTATACTAGCGGGAGGGCCAATGAGCAGTTCTTC
.	TRBV4-1	.	TRBJ2-2	CASSQVRGPGTGELFF	TGCGCCAGCAGCCAAGTGCGAGGGCCGGGCACCGGGGAGCTGTTTTTT
.	TRBV6-6	.	TRBJ2-7	CASSYSRQAQSYEQYF	TGTGCCAGCAGTTATTCCCGACAGGCCCAGTCCTACGAGCAGTACTTC
TRBD2	TRBV2	.	TRBJ2-1	CASSLLGLAGMVNEQFF	TGTGCCAGCAGCCTACTAGGACTAGCGGGAATGGTCAATGAGCAGTTCTTC
TRBD2	TRBV4-1	.	TRBJ2-7	CASSQGTSVAGGYEQYF	TGCGCCAGCAGCCAAGGAACCTCGGTAGCGGGGGGCTACGAGCAGTACTTC
.	TRBV7-3	few	TRBJ1-1	CASSLTVDTEAFF	TGTGCCAGCAGCTTAACTGTAGACACTGAAGCTTTCTTT
TRBD1	TRBV5-1	.	TRBJ2-2	CASSRDRGTGELFF	TGCGCCAGCAGCCGGGACAGGGGGACCGGGGAGCTGTTTTTT
.	TRBV7-3	.	TRBJ2-3	CASSSNSLTDTQYF	TGTGCCAGCAGCTCCAATTCGCTCACAGATACGCAGTATTTT
.	TRBV5-1	.	TRBJ2-5	CASSVMGETQYF	TGCGCCAGCAGCGTGATGGGAGAGACCCAGTACTTC
.	TRBV5-1	.	TRBJ1-4	CASSPPGRPEKLFF	TGCGCCAGCAGCCCTCCCGGGAGGCCTGAAAAACTGTTTTTT
.	TRBV6-1	once	TRBJ1-5	CASSPNRAPWPQHF	TGTGCCAGCAGCCCGAACAGGGCTCCGTGGCCCCAGCATTTT
.	TRBV5-1	.	TRBJ2-3	CASSPGQTTDTQYF	TGCGCCAGCAGCCCCGGACAGACCACAGATACGCAGTATTTT